Listed below are T cell receptor beta chains from one sample, sequenced in a study of cytomegalovirus exposure and HLA in healthy donors. Libraries were prepared by immunoSEQ multiplex PCR; TCRdb keeps only in-frame clonotypes and omits some of them. In the table there are approximately 130,000 clones, roughly 9% of which are singletons. The source material was PBMCs. The receptors were sampled from a woman aged 40-49 years in good health and CMV-seropositive. CDR3s include the opening cysteine and the closing phenylalanine or tryptophan. D genes are given only for firm matches. A clone size is listed for some rows: how often the clone was seen (once, few, many), or a class if it is expanded.

TRBJ2-2 | TRBV6-4 | NA | TRBD2 | TGTGCCAGCAGTGGTGAGCGGGGTAACACCGGGGAGCTGTTTTTT | CASSGERGNTGELFF
TRBJ2-3 | TRBV6-5 | few | TRBD2 | TGTGCCAGCAGCTCAGCGGGGGGGCCAGATACGCAGTATTTT | CASSSAGGPDTQYF
TRBJ1-2 | TRBV12-5 | few | TRBD1 | TGTGCTAGTGGTTTGGGGGGACAGAATGGCTACACCTTC | CASGLGGQNGYTF
TRBJ2-7 | TRBV2 | few | TRBD1 | TGTGCCAGCAGTGGGGCAGGGGGATTGGTCTACGAGCAGTACTTC | CASSGAGGLVYEQYF
TRBJ1-4 | TRBV6-1 | NA | TRBD1 | TGTGCCAGCAGTGAAAGGATACCCGGGACAGGGAGGAAAAAACTGTTTTTT | CASSERIPGTGRKKLFF
TRBJ1-4 | TRBV2 | NA | TRBD1 | TGTGCCAGCAGAGTGACAGGGAATGAAAAACTGTTTTTT | CASRVTGNEKLFF
TRBJ2-2 | TRBV11-3 | NA | NA | TGTGCCAGCAGCTTAGGGTATTCCGGGGGACCGAACACCGGGGAGCTGTTTTTT | CASSLGYSGGPNTGELFF
TRBJ2-1 | TRBV7-8 | NA | TRBD2 | TGTGCCAGCAGCGACCTAGCGGGGGGATACAATGAGCAGTTCTTC | CASSDLAGGYNEQFF
TRBJ2-3 | TRBV2 | NA | TRBD2 | TGTGCCAGCAGGTCTAGCGGGGGGGCCTCAGATACGCAGTATTTT | CASRSSGGASDTQYF
TRBJ1-1 | TRBV9 | few | TRBD1 | TGTGCCAGCAGCGGTGCCGGGACAGCTATCGGCACTGAAGCTTTCTTT | CASSGAGTAIGTEAFF
TRBJ2-7 | TRBV6-6 | few | TRBD2 | TGTGCCAGCCGGCCTAGCGGGGGCCACGAGCAGTACTTC | CASRPSGGHEQYF
TRBJ1-3 | TRBV5-1 | few | TRBD1 | TGCGCCAGCAGCCTCGCAGGGGGCGCTTATGGAAACACCATATATTTT | CASSLAGGAYGNTIYF
TRBJ2-3 | TRBV20-1 | NA | NA | TGCAGTGCCCCAGGGGTAGATACGCAGTATTTT | CSAPGVDTQYF
TRBJ1-1 | TRBV5-1 | NA | TRBD1 | TGCGCCAGCAGCTTGCAGACAGGGCCCATGAACACTGAAGCTTTCTTT | CASSLQTGPMNTEAFF
TRBJ1-5 | TRBV4-2 | NA | NA | TGTGCCAGCAGCCAAGGACAGGCCTACAATCAGCCCCAGCATTTT | CASSQGQAYNQPQHF
TRBJ2-5 | TRBV7-4 | NA | NA | TGTGCCAGCAGCCCTAACAGGGAGACCCAGTACTTC | CASSPNRETQYF
TRBJ2-7 | TRBV2 | few | TRBD1 | TGTGCCAGCAGTGATCGACAGGGGGGCTACGAGCAGTACTTC | CASSDRQGGYEQYF
TRBJ1-2 | TRBV18 | NA | NA | TGTGCCAGCTCACCGCTGTCGGCAGGGGAAGGCTACACCTTC | CASSPLSAGEGYTF
TRBJ2-2 | TRBV5-4 | NA | NA | TGTGCCAGCAGCTTGCCCAAGAACACCGGGGAGCTGTTTTTT | CASSLPKNTGELFF
TRBJ2-7 | TRBV6-6 | few | TRBD1 | TGTGCCAGCAGCCAAACAGGGGGGAACGAGCAGTACTTC | CASSQTGGNEQYF
TRBJ2-2 | TRBV5-1 | few | NA | TGCGCCAGCAGCTTTGTTACAGCACAGATCAACACCGGGGAGCTGTTTTTT | CASSFVTAQINTGELFF
TRBJ1-5 | TRBV27 | NA | NA | TGTGCCAGCAGTTTGGGGGAGGGAAATCAGCCCCAGCATTTT | CASSLGEGNQPQHF
TRBJ2-7 | TRBV6-1 | NA | TRBD2 | TGTGCCAGCTCCGGACTAGCGGGCGCCTACGAGCAGTACTTC | CASSGLAGAYEQYF
TRBJ1-4 | TRBV5-1 | few | TRBD1 | TGCGCCAGCAGCTATCGACAGGGAGGTGAAAAACTGTTTTTT | CASSYRQGGEKLFF
TRBJ2-5 | TRBV10-1 | NA | NA | TGCGCCAGCAGTGAGTCTGGCAGAGAGACCCAGTACTTC | CASSESGRETQYF
TRBJ2-1 | TRBV7-9 | few | TRBD2 | TGTGCCAGCAGCCCTAGCGGCAATATATACAATGAGCAGTTCTTC | CASSPSGNIYNEQFF
TRBJ1-1 | TRBV5-1 | few | NA | TGCGCCAGCAGCCCAACGGCGGGAACTGAAGCTTTCTTT | CASSPTAGTEAFF
TRBJ1-2 | TRBV11-1 | NA | TRBD1 | TGTGCCAGCAGCTCTACAGGGGCCTATGGCTACACCTTC | CASSSTGAYGYTF
TRBJ2-5 | TRBV25-1 | few | TRBD1 | TGTGCCAGCAGTGAATTTGGGACAGGGGGCAGAGAGACCCAGTACTTC | CASSEFGTGGRETQYF
TRBJ1-6 | TRBV6-5 | NA | TRBD1 | TGTGCCAGCAGGACAGGGGTAATCTATAATTCACCCCTCCACTTT | CASRTGVIYNSPLHF
TRBJ2-4 | TRBV10-2 | few | TRBD1 | TGCGCCAGCAGGGGGGGACAGGGTGACATTCAGTACTTC | CASRGGQGDIQYF
TRBJ1-6 | TRBV7-3 | few | TRBD1 | TGTGCCAGCAGCTCGACAGGGGGGAATTCACCCCTCCACTTT | CASSSTGGNSPLHF
TRBJ1-4 | TRBV9 | few | TRBD1 | TGTGCCAGCAGCGCCCGGACAGGGACTGAAAAACTGTTTTTT | CASSARTGTEKLFF
TRBJ2-7 | TRBV5-1 | NA | NA | TGCGCCAGCACGGACAGCTTCTACGAGCAGTACTTC | CASTDSFYEQYF
TRBJ1-1 | TRBV5-1 | NA | TRBD1 | TGCGCCAGCAGCTTAAGGGACAGGGGTACTGAAGCTTTCTTT | CASSLRDRGTEAFF
TRBJ2-7 | TRBV5-1 | NA | NA | TGCGCCAGCAGCTTGGTGGCAGGGTTGAACGAGCAGTACTTC | CASSLVAGLNEQYF
TRBJ2-7 | TRBV9 | few | TRBD1 | TGTGCCAGCAGCGGGGACAGCTACGAGCAGTACTTC | CASSGDSYEQYF
TRBJ1-6 | TRBV11-3 | few | NA | TGTGCCAGCAGCTACGTGAGGAATTCACCCCTCCACTTT | CASSYVRNSPLHF